The sequence of this T cell receptor (beta chain) was determined in a study of early T cells in non-severe SARS-CoV-2 infection. On the study more broadly: Unpaired chains resulted from sequencing bulk RNA of unsorted whole blood.

In germline, CDR1 is SGHDN, CDR2 FVKESK. V lost 4 bases to trimming and J lost 4 bases, with 11 bases between them. The CDR3 spans 13 residues. In the library, individual cDNA molecules carried attached unique molecular identifiers. Via MiXCR, TCRdb re-called the 5' RACE reads, giving one row per CDR3 protein. The sample lists about 67,000 distinct CDR3 sequences, about 9.1% seen once, with 15% to 18% in the top ten. Notes on the study in general: VDJdb matching, biased toward anti-spike CD8 responses, missed private and CD4 specificities.

This clonotype was counted a few times. What it binds is unknown. The receptor was derived from an adult who was a healthcare worker with PCR-confirmed SARS-CoV-2 infection or an uninfected control (not recorded which). J is TRBJ2-7 and V is TRBV14, with D unresolved. This material consisted of whole blood, taken at baseline. CDR3 DNA sequence: TGTGCCAGCAGCCGTAGGGATGTATACGAGCAGTACTTC. Translation gives CASSRRDVYEQYF.